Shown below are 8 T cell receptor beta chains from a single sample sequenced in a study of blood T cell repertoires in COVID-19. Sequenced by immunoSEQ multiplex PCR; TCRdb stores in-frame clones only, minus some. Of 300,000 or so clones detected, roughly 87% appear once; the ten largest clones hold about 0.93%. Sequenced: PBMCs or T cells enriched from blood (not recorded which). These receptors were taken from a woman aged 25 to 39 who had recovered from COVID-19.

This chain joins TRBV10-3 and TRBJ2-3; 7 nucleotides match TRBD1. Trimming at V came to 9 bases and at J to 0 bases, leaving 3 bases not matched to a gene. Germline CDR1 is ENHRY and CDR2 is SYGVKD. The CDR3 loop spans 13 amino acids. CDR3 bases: TGTGCCATACAGACAGGGAGCACAGATACGCAGTATTTT. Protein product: CAIQTGSTDTQYF.

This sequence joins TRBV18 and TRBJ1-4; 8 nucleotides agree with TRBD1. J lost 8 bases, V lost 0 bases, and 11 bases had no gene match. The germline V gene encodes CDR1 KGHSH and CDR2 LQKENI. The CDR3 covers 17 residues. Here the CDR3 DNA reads TGTGCCAGCTCACCACCTAATTCAGGACAGGGTCGGGAAAAACTGTTTTTT. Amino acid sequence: CASSPPNSGQGREKLFF.

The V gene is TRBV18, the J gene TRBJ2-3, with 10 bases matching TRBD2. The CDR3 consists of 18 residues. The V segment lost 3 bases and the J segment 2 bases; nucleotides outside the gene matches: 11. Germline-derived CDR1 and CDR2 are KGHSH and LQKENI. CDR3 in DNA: TGTGCCAGCTCACCTCTAGCGGGGGAGAAACAGAACACAGATACGCAGTATTTT. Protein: CASSPLAGEKQNTDTQYF.

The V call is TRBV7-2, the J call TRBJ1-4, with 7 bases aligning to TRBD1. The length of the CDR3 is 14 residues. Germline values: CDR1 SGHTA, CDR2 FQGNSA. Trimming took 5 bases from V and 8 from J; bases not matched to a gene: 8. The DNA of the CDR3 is TGTGCCAGCAGCCTCGACAGGGTAGGGGAAAAACTGTTTTTT. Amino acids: CASSLDRVGEKLFF.

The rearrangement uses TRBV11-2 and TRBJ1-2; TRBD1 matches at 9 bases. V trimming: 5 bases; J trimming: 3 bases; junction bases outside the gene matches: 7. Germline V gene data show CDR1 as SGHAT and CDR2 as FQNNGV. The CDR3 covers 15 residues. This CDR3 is CASSLGTGRYYGYTF. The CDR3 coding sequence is TGTGCCAGCAGCCTCGGGACAGGGAGGTACTATGGCTACACCTTC.

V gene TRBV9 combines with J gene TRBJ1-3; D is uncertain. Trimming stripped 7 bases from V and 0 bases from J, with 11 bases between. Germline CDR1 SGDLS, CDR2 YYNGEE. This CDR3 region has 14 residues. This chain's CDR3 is CASDGGGSGNTIYF. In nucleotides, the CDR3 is TGTGCCAGCGATGGAGGCGGCTCTGGAAACACCATATATTTT.

The CDR3 bases are TGCGCCAGCAGTCGAAACAGGGGATACAATCAGCCCCAGCATTTT. It yields the protein CASSRNRGYNQPQHF. The rearrangement links TRBV23-1 to TRBJ1-5, with 7 bases fitting TRBD1. TRBV23-1 is placed among ORFs of uncertain function. CDR3 length: 15 residues. The V and J ends lost 4 bases and 3 bases, in that order; junction bases with no gene match: 6.

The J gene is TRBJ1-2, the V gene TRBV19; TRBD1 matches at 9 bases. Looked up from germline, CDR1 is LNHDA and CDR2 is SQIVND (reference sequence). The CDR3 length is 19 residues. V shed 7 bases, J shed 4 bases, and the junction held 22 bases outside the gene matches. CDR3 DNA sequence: TGTGCCAGTACCGATGACCGTTTCGAATACAGGGGGCCCTTCTATGGCTACACCTTC. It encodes CASTDDRFEYRGPFYGYTF.